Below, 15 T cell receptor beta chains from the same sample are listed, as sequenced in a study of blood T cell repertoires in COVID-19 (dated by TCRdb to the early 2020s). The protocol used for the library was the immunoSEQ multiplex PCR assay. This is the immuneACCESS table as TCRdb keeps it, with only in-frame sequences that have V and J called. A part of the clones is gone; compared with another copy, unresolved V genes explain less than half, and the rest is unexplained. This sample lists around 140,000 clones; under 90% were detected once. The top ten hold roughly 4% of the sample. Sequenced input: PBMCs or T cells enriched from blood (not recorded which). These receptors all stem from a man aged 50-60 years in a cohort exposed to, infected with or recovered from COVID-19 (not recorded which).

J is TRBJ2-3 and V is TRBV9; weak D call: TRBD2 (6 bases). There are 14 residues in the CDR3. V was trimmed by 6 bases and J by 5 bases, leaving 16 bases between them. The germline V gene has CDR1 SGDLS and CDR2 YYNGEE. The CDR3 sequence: CASTRSTRGDTQYF. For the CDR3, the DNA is TGTGCCAGCACCAGGTCTACGCGGGGAGATACGCAGTATTTT.

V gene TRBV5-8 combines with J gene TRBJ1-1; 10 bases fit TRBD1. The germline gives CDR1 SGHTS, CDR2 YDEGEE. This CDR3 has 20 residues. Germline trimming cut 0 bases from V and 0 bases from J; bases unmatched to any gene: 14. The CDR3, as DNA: TGTGCCAGCAGCTTGGCCGACCGGAAACTGACAGGGGGCCTGAACACTGAAGCTTTCTTT. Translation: CASSLADRKLTGGLNTEAFF.

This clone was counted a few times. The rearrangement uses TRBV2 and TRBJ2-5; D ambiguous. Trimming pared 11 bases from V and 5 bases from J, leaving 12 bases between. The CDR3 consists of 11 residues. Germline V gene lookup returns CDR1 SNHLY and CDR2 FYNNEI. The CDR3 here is CADLWAETQYF. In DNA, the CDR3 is TGTGCCGACCTATGGGCGGAGACCCAGTACTTC. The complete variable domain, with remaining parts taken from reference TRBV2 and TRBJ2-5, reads EPEVTQTPSHQVTQMGQEVILRCVPISNHLYFYWYRQILGQKVEFLVSFYNNEISEKSEIFDDQFSVERPDGSNFTLKIRSTKLEDSAMYFCADLWAETQYFGPGTRLLVL.

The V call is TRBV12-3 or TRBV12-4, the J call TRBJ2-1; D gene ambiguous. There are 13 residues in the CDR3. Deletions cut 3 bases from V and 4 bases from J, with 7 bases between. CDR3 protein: CASSFSVYNEQFF. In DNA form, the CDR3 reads TGTGCCAGCAGTTTCTCGGTTTACAATGAGCAGTTCTTC.

This chain's CDR3 is CAISGTGVTEAFF. The CDR3 DNA reads TGTGCCATCAGCGGGACAGGCGTCACTGAAGCTTTCTTT. The chain is built from TRBV10-3 and TRBJ1-1; 8 bases agree with TRBD1. CDR1 ENHRY and CDR2 SYGVKD come from the germline V gene. J lost 4 bases, V lost 6 bases, and 4 bases had no gene match. The CDR3 length is 13 residues.

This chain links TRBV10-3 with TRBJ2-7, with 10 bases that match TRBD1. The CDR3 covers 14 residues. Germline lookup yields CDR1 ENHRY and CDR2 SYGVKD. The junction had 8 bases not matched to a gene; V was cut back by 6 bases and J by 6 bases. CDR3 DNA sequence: TGTGCCATCAGCCCCGGAGGGACAGGGGTCGAGCAGTACTTC. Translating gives CAISPGGTGVEQYF.

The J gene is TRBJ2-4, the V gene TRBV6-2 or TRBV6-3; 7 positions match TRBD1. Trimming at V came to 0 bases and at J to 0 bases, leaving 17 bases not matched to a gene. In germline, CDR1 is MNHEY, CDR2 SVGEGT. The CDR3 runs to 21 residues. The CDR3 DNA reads TGTGCCAGCAGTTACTCTCTGGGACAGCAAACTGAACAAATAGCCAAAAACATTCAGTACTTC. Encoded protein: CASSYSLGQQTEQIAKNIQYF.

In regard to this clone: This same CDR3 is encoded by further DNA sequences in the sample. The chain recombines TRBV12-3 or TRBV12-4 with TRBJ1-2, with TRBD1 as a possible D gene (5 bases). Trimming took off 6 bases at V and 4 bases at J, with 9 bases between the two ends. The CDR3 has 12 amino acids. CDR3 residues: CASSPGGYGYTF. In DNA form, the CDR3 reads TGTGCCAGCAGCCCGGGGGGCTATGGCTACACCTTC.

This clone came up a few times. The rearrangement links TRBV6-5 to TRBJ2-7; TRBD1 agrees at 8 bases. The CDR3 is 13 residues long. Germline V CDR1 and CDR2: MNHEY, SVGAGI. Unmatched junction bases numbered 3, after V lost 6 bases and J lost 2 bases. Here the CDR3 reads CASRSGQAYEQYF. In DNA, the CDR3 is TGTGCCAGCAGGTCGGGACAGGCCTACGAGCAGTACTTC.

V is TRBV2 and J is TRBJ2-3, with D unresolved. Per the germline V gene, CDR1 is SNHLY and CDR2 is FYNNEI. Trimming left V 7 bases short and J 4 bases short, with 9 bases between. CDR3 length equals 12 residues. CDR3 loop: CASKREADTQYF. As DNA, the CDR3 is TGTGCCAGCAAGCGTGAAGCAGATACGCAGTATTTT.

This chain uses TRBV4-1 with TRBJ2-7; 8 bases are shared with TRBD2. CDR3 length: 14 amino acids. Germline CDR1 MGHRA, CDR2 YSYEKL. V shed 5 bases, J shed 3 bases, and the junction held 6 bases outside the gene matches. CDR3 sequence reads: CASSVRTSIYEQYF. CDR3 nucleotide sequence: TGCGCCAGCAGCGTCCGGACTAGCATCTACGAGCAGTACTTC.

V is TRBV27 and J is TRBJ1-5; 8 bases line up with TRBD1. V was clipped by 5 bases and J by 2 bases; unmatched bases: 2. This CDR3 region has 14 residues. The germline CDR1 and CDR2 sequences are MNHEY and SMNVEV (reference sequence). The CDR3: CASSTGQGNQPQHF. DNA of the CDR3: TGTGCCAGCAGTACGGGACAGGGCAATCAGCCCCAGCATTTT.

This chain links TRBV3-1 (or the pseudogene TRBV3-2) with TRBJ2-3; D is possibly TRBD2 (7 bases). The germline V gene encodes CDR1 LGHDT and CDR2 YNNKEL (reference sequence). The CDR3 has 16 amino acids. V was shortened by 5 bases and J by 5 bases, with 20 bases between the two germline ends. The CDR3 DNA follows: TGTGCCAGCAGCGCCCGGGGAGGGGGGGCGGTAGATACGCAGTATTTT. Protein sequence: CASSARGGGAVDTQYF.

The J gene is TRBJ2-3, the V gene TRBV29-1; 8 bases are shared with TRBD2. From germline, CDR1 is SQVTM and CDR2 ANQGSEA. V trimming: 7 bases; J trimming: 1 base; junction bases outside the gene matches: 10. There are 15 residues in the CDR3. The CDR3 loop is CSAAAGAGGTDTQYF. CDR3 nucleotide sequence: TGCAGCGCGGCCGCGGGAGCGGGGGGCACAGATACGCAGTATTTT.

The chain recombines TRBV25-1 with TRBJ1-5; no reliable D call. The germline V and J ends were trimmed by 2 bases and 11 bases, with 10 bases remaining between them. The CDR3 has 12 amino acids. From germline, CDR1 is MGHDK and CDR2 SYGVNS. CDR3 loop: CASSEGPGAQHF. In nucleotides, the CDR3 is TGTGCCAGCAGTGAAGGTCCGGGAGCCCAGCATTTT.